The 16 T cell receptor beta chains reported below all come from one sample, sequenced in a study of blood T cells in healthy people across ages (dated by TCRdb to the mid-2010s). Library preparation used 5' RACE. TCRdb shows the sequencer as Illumina HiSeq 2500. A second PCR of about 7 to 12 cycles was run with a J-beta primer mix and a sample-barcoded 5' primer. TCRdb applied fastp at Q25 and MiXCR to the public reads, then kept only in-frame beta chains. Rows with one shared CDR3 protein collapse into an entry with the most common genes and DNA. Across this sample there are fewer than 900,000 distinct CDR3 sequences, with roughly 45% seen only once. Around a fifth of the sample rests with the top ten. Sequencing used blood. All receptors come from a woman aged 60-75 years in good health.

The chain carries TRBV20-1 and TRBJ2-1; no clear D. Trimming took off 6 bases at V and 6 bases at J, with 18 bases between the two ends. Per the germline V gene, CDR1 is DFQATT and CDR2 is SNEGSKA (reference sequence). The CDR3 is 14 amino acids. The CDR3 loop is CSAPPASGPNEQFF. The CDR3 DNA sequence: TGCAGTGCCCCACCCGCTTCTGGGCCCAATGAGCAGTTCTTC.

The J gene is TRBJ1-6, the V gene TRBV2, with TRBD1 matching over 10 bases. There are 16 residues in the CDR3. Per the germline V gene, CDR1 is SNHLY and CDR2 is FYNNEI. With 7 bases clipped from V and 6 bases from J, the junction kept 9 bases outside the gene matches. Here the CDR3 reads CASIGTGVSSNSPLHF. Written as DNA, the CDR3 is TGTGCCAGCATCGGGACAGGGGTATCGAGTAATTCACCCCTCCACTTT.

The genes are TRBV12-5 and TRBJ2-1, with 8 bases that match TRBD2. V was pared by 2 bases and J by 12 bases, with 12 bases of the junction left unmatched. The CDR3 totals 15 residues. Germline CDR1 reads LGHNT; CDR2 reads FRNRAP. For the CDR3, the DNA is TGTGCTAGTGGTTTGAACAGCGGGAGTAGGTTGGTGCAGTTCTTC. Translating gives CASGLNSGSRLVQFF.

About this clonotype itself: One end of the junction is discordant with germline, which a read error may explain. V gene TRBV12-3 or TRBV12-4 combines with J gene TRBJ2-7; D uncertain. The CDR3 sequence is 14 residues long. CDR3 in DNA: TGTGCCAACAGTCCCAGAGGCAGGTTCTACGAGCAGTACTTC. It translates to CANSPRGRFYEQYF.

The chain joins TRBV28 to TRBJ2-2; TRBD2 matches at 11 bases. The CDR3 is made up of 17 amino acids. Germline CDR1 reads MDHEN; CDR2 reads SYDVKM. V lost 3 bases and J lost 2; bases outside the gene matches: 5. In DNA form, the CDR3 reads TGTGCCAGCAGTTTTGTAGCGGGAGGGCCAAACACCGGGGAGCTGTTTTTT. Encoded protein: CASSFVAGGPNTGELFF.

The CDR3: CSARPDKFNTEAFF. Written as DNA, the CDR3 is TGCAGTGCCCGTCCAGACAAATTCAACACTGAAGCTTTCTTT. The gene calls are TRBV20-1 and TRBJ1-1; D is undetermined. The V gene lost 6 bases and the J gene lost 2 bases, with 16 bases spanning the gap. This CDR3 has 14 amino acids. Germline V gene lookup returns CDR1 DFQATT and CDR2 SNEGSKA (reference sequence).

V and J are TRBV10-3 and TRBJ1-1, with unresolved D. Germline CDR1 is ENHRY and CDR2 is SYGVKD. V shed 0 bases and J shed 2 bases, with 7 bases lying between them. This CDR3 has 14 residues. CDR3 sequence: CAISESGLNTEAFF. CDR3 DNA: TGTGCCATCAGTGAGTCGGGTCTAAACACTGAAGCTTTCTTT.

The V and J genes are TRBV25-1 and TRBJ2-5; 7 bases map to TRBD2. The CDR3 spans 14 residues. Germline V lookup: CDR1 MGHDK, CDR2 SYGVNS. With 4 bases clipped from V and 9 bases from J, the junction kept 11 bases outside the gene matches. CDR3 loop: CASSAVSSREAQYF. In nucleotides, the CDR3 is TGTGCCAGCAGTGCGGTCTCGAGTCGGGAGGCCCAGTACTTC.

The chain recombines TRBV20-1 with TRBJ2-5; TRBD2 aligns across 9 bases. Per germline, CDR1 DFQATT and CDR2 SNEGSKA (reference sequence). This CDR3 has 14 amino acids. CDR3 in amino acids: CRGASGEGGNEQYF. In DNA form, the CDR3 reads TGCAGGGGAGCTAGCGGGGAAGGGGGCAATGAGCAGTACTTC.

This clonotype was picked up a small number of times. The genes are TRBV29-1 and TRBJ2-1, with TRBD1 matching over 12 bases. The CDR3 covers 14 residues. V gave up 6 bases and J gave up 8 bases; unmatched junction bases: 8. From germline, CDR1 is SQVTM and CDR2 ANQGSEA. CDR3 coding DNA: TGCAGCGTCCTCGGGGACAGGGGGCCAGATGAGCAGTTCTTC. Protein: CSVLGDRGPDEQFF.

V usage is TRBV9 and J usage is TRBJ2-7, with 8 positions matching TRBD2. The V segment lost 2 bases and the J segment 2 bases; nucleotides outside the gene matches: 3. CDR1 is SGDLS, CDR2 YYNGEE, per germline. The CDR3 totals 14 residues. The CDR3 DNA follows: TGTGCCAGCAGCGTTAGCGGGGTCACCTACGAGCAGTACTTC. Translation gives CASSVSGVTYEQYF. The full variable domain, with the rest looked up from reference TRBV9 and TRBJ2-7, is DSGVTQTPKHLITATGQRVTLRCSPRSGDLSVYWYQQSLDQGLQFLIQYYNGEERAKGNILERFSAQQFPDLHSELNLSSLELGDSALYFCASSVSGVTYEQYFGPGTRLTVT.

The rearrangement links TRBV29-1 to TRBJ1-2; 7 bases are shared with TRBD1. The CDR3 length is 10 residues. V trimming: 4 bases; J trimming: 7 bases; junction bases outside the gene matches: 0. Germline CDR1 and CDR2: SQVTM and ANQGSEA. The CDR3 nucleotides read TGCAGCGTTGGACAGGGTGGCTACACCTTC. Residues: CSVGQGGYTF.

The V and J genes are TRBV10-3 and TRBJ2-5; a possible D gene is TRBD1 (5 bases). Germline assignment: CDR1 ENHRY and CDR2 SYGVKD. Between the trimmed V and J ends, which lost 6 bases and 3 bases, there was a span of 14 bases. This CDR3 has 14 residues. The CDR3 region has the DNA TGTGCCATCAGGGCATCAACAGGAAAAGAGACCCAGTACTTC. Protein: CAIRASTGKETQYF.

This clonotype was counted only a few times. The V call is TRBV15, the J call TRBJ2-1; 10 bases are shared with TRBD2. The CDR3 contains 14 residues. Trimming took 4 bases from V and 12 from J; bases not matched to a gene: 9. CDR1 and CDR2 (germline): LNHNV, YYDKDF (reference sequence). The CDR3, as DNA: TGTGCCACCAGCACCTTAGCGGGAGGCCGAACGCAGTTCTTC. This encodes CATSTLAGGRTQFF. Filled out from reference TRBV15 and TRBJ2-1, the complete variable domain reads DAMVIQNPRYQVTQFGKPVTLSCSQTLNHNVMYWYQQKSSQAPKLLFHYYDKDFNNEADTPDNFQSRRPNTSFCFLDIRSPGLGDTAMYLCATSTLAGGRTQFFGPGTRLTVL.

The chain joins TRBV20-1 to TRBJ2-7, with a possible D match to TRBD2 (6 bases). The V gene lost 5 bases and the J gene lost 0 bases, with 11 bases spanning the gap. This CDR3 is built from 13 residues. The germline V gene encodes CDR1 DFQATT and CDR2 SNEGSKA (reference sequence). The CDR3 nucleotides read TGCAGTGCTCGCTGGGACTTCTCCTACGAGCAGTACTTC. Translated, it gives CSARWDFSYEQYF.

This clonotype was seen a few times. The chain employs TRBV5-6 and TRBJ2-4, with 10 positions matching TRBD2. Trimming removed 7 bases from V and 2 bases from J; junction bases left unmatched: 3. In germline, CDR1 is SGHDT, CDR2 YYEEEE. The CDR3 has 14 residues. CDR3 in DNA: TGTGCCAGCGGGACTAGCGCTACCAAAAACATTCAGTACTTC. Amino acid sequence: CASGTSATKNIQYF. Variable domain in full (rest from reference TRBV5-6 and TRBJ2-4): DAGVTQSPTHLIKTRGQQVTLRCSPKSGHDTVSWYQQALGQGPQFIFQYYEEEERQRGNFPDRFSGHQFPNYSSELNVNALLLGDSALYLCASGTSATKNIQYFGAGTRLSVL.